A single sample is the source of the 4 T cell receptor beta chains below, sequenced in a study of blood T cell repertoires in COVID-19. Sequencing was performed with immunoSEQ multiplex PCR; in TCRdb, only in-frame clones are kept and a portion is missing. The sample includes some 190,000 clones, about 75% of them seen just once. The sequenced material came from peripheral blood. These receptors came from a woman in her forties or fifties with active or convalescent COVID-19.

This rearrangement joins TRBV9 to TRBJ1-5; no definite D call. Trimming removed 3 bases from V and 0 bases from J, with 7 bases in between. Germline CDR1 and CDR2: SGDLS and YYNGEE. The length of the CDR3 is 14 residues. The CDR3 sequence: CASSGQNSNQPQHF. CDR3 bases: TGTGCCAGCAGCGGCCAGAATAGCAATCAGCCCCAGCATTTT.

The chain carries TRBV5-6 and TRBJ1-3; TRBD1 aligns across 8 bases. The germline gives CDR1 SGHDT, CDR2 YYEEEE. This CDR3 contains 16 residues. Trimming at V came to 2 bases and at J to 1 base, leaving 5 bases not matched to a gene. The CDR3 sequence is CASSFDRGSSGNTIYF. In DNA form, the CDR3 reads TGTGCCAGCAGCTTTGACAGGGGCAGTTCTGGAAACACCATATATTTT.

The V call is TRBV7-6, the J call TRBJ1-1, with no clear D. CDR3 length equals 13 residues. Germline lookup yields CDR1 SGHVS and CDR2 FNYEAQ. V was shortened by 5 bases and J by 3 bases, with 10 bases between the two germline ends. The DNA of the CDR3 is TGTGCCAGCAGCCCCCAGCAGGACACTGAAGCTTTCTTT. Translated, it gives CASSPQQDTEAFF.

The chain combines TRBV11-2 with TRBJ1-1; 9 bases align to TRBD1. This CDR3 has 15 residues. Germline values: CDR1 SGHAT, CDR2 FQNNGV. The V and J ends lost 4 bases and 1 base, in that order; junction bases with no gene match: 4. The CDR3 is CASSSRTGANTEAFF. The CDR3, as DNA: TGTGCCAGCAGCTCCCGGACAGGGGCGAACACTGAAGCTTTCTTT.